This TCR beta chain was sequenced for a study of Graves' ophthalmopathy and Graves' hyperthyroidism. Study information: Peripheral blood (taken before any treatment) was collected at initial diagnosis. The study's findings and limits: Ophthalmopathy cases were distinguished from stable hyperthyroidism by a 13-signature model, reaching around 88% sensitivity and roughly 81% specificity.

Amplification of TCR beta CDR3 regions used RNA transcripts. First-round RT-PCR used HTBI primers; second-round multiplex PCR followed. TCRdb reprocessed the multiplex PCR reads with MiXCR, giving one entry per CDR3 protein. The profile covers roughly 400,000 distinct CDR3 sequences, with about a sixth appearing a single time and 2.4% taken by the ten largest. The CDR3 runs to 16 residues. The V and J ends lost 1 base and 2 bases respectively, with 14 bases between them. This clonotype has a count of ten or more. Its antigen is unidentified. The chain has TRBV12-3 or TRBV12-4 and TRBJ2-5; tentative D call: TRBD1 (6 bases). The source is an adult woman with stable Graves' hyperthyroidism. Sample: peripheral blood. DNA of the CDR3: TGTGCCAGCAGTTTAGGGGGGCCGGCAGGGCAAGAGACCCAGTACTTC. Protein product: CASSLGGPAGQETQYF.